This T cell receptor beta chain derives from a study of cytotoxic CD8 clonotypes in ibrutinib-treated CLL. Study in general: Median treatment time before response sampling was 12 months, range 6 to 36. Study outcomes and limitations: Sampling times (in sustained-remission versus progressing patients) were not the same.

The assay was immunoSEQ multiplex PCR, and TCRdb's table has in-frame clones only and misses some. The table shows 330,000 or so clones, with roughly two thirds occurring only once. The length of the CDR3 is 13 residues. With 1 base removed from V and 2 bases from J, the gap between germline ends came to 5 bases. Germline V gene lookup returns CDR1 SGHRS and CDR2 YFSETQ. This clone showed up just a few times. Its antigen is not known. Source: PBMCs, taken after 36 months of ibrutinib treatment. This TCR came from a human donor with chronic lymphocytic leukemia. The J gene is TRBJ2-3, the V gene TRBV5-1; D remains unclear. The CDR3 DNA reads as TGCGCCAGCAGCTTGCAGTTCACAGATACGCAGTATTTT. Translating gives CASSLQFTDTQYF.